The T cell receptor beta chain under discussion was sequenced for a study of cytomegalovirus exposure and HLA in healthy donors. Overall study: In an early release, HLA-typed donors contributed about 79 million unique TCR sequences. Findings and caveats of the study: The dataset shows that most TCR sequences were rare, while some public TCRs occurred in many donors. A later analysis linked a missense variant in DCLRE1C to the trimming of TCR beta V and J genes.

This clone was found once. Its antigen remains unknown. 13 Jbeta primers and 60 Vbeta primers were used for the PCR. Assay used: immunoSEQ multiplex PCR; TCRdb lists only in-frame clones, some missing. This sample has over 130,000 clones; more than 65% occur once, and the top ten carry 5% to 6.5%. Per germline, CDR1 SGHTS and CDR2 YDEGEE. This CDR3 has 15 residues. The V end was cut by 5 bases, the J end by 0 bases, with 15 bases between. The clonotype was recovered from a man over 45 in good health and CMV-seropositive. Sample: PBMCs. The chain couples TRBV5-8 to TRBJ2-7; D is ambiguous. CDR3 region: CASSRKSGSSYEQYF. CDR3 sequence (DNA): TGTGCCAGCAGTCGGAAATCAGGTAGCTCCTACGAGCAGTACTTC.